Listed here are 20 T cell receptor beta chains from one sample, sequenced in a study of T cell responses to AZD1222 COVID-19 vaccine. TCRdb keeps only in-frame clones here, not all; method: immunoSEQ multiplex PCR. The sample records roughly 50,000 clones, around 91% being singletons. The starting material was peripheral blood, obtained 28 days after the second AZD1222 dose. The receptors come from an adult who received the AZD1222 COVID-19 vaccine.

DNA for the CDR3: TGTGCCAGCAAACGAGGGACCAACGCAGATACGCAGTATTTT. Translated, it gives CASKRGTNADTQYF. The chain is built from TRBV7-3 and TRBJ2-3; tentatively, D is TRBD1 or TRBD2 (5 bases each). V was cut by 7 bases and J by 4 bases, with 15 bases left in between. The CDR3 covers 14 residues. Germline V CDR1 and CDR2: SGHTA, FQGTGA.

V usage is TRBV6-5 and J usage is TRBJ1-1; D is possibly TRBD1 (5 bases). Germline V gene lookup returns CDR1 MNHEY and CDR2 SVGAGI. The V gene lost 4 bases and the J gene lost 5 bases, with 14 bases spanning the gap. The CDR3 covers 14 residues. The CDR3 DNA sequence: TGTGCCAGCAGTTTCCTCGGGACTCAGACTGAAGCTTTCTTT. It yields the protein CASSFLGTQTEAFF.

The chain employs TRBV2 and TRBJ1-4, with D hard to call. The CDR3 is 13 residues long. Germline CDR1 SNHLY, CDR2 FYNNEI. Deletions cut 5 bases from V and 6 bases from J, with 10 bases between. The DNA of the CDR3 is TGTGCCAGCAGTCTGGGAAAGGATGAAAAACTGTTTTTT. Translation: CASSLGKDEKLFF.

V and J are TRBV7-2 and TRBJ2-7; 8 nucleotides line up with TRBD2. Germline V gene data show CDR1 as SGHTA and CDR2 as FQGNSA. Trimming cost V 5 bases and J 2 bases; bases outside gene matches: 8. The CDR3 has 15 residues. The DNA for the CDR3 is TGTGCCAGCAGCCTCTCTACTAGCGGCCCCTACGAGCAGTACTTC. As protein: CASSLSTSGPYEQYF.

CDR3: CASKERDRDYEQYF. The CDR3, as DNA: TGTGCCAGCAAAGAACGAGACAGGGATTACGAGCAGTACTTC. This chain links TRBV6-5 with TRBJ2-7; 7 bases agree with TRBD1. The CDR3 sequence is 14 residues long. Germline loops: CDR1 MNHEY, CDR2 SVGAGI. V lost 7 bases and J lost 4; bases outside the gene matches: 10.

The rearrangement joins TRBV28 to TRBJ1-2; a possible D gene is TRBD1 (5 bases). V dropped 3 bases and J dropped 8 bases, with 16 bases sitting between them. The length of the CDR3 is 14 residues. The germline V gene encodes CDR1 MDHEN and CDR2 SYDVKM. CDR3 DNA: TGTGCCAGCAGTTTGGGAAGGGGTGAAAGGGGCTACACCTTC. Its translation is CASSLGRGERGYTF.

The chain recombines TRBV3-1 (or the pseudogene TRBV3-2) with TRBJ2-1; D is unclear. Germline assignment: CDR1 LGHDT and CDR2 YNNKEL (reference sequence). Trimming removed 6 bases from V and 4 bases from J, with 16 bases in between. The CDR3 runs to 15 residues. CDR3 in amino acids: CASSPRERAYNEQFF. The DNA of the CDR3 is TGTGCCAGCAGTCCTAGGGAAAGGGCTTACAATGAGCAGTTCTTC.

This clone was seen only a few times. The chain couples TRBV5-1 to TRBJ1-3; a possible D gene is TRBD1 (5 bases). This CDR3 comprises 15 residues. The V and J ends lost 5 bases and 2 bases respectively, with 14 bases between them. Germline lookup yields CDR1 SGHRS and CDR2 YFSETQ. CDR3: CASSSQGGPGNTIYF. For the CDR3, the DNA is TGCGCCAGCAGTTCCCAGGGAGGGCCTGGAAACACCATATATTTT.

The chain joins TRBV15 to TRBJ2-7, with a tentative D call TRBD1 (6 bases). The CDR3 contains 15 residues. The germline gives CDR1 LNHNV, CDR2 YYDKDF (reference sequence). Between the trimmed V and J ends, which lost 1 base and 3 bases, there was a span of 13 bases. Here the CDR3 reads CATSRARDIYYEQYF. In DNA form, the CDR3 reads TGTGCCACCAGCAGAGCACGGGACATTTACTACGAGCAGTACTTC.

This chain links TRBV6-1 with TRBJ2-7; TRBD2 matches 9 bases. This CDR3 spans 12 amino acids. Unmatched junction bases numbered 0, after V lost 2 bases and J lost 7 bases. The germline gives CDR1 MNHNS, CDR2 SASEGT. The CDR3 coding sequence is TGTGCCAGCAGTGAACTAGCGGGAGAGCAGTACTTC. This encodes CASSELAGEQYF.

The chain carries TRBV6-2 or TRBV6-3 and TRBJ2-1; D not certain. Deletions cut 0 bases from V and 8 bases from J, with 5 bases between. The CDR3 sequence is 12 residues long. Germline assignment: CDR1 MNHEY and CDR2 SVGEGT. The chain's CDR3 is CASSYSVDEQFF. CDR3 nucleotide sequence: TGTGCCAGCAGTTACTCGGTGGATGAGCAGTTCTTC.

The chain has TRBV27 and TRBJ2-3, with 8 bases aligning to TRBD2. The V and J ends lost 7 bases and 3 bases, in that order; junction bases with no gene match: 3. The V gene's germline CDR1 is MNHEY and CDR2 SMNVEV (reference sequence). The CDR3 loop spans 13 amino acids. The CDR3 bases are TGTGCCAGCACCGCTAGCGGGACAGATACGCAGTATTTT. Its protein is CASTASGTDTQYF.

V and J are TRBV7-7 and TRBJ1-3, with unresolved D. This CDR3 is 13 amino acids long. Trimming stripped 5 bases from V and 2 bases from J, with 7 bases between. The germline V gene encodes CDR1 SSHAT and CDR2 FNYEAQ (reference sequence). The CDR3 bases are TGTGCCAGCAGCCCGCACCCTGGAAACACCATATATTTT. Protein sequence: CASSPHPGNTIYF.

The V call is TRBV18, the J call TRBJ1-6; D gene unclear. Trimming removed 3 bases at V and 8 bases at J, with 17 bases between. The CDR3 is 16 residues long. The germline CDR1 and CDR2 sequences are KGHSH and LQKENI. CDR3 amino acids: CASSPNFGGRDSPLHF. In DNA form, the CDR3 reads TGTGCCAGCTCACCCAACTTCGGAGGGAGAGATTCACCCCTCCACTTT.

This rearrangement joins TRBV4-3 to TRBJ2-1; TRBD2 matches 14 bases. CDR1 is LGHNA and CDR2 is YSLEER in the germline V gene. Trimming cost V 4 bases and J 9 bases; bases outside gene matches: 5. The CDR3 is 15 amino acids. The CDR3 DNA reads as TGCGCCAGCAGCCCTGGACTAGCGGGAGGTTCTGAGCAGTTCTTC. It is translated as CASSPGLAGGSEQFF.

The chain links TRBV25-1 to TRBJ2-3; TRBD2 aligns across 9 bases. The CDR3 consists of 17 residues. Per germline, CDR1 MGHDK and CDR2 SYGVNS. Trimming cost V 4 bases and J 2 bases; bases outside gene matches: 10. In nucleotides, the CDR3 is TGTGCCAGCAGTGTTTCCGGGACTAGCCGAAACACAGATACGCAGTATTTT. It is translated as CASSVSGTSRNTDTQYF.

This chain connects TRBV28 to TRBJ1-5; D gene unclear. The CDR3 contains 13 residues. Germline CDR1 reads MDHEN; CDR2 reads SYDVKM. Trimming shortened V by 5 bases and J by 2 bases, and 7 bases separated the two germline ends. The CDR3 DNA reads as TGTGCCAGCAGTCCAGGAGGCAATCAGCCCCAGCATTTT. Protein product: CASSPGGNQPQHF.

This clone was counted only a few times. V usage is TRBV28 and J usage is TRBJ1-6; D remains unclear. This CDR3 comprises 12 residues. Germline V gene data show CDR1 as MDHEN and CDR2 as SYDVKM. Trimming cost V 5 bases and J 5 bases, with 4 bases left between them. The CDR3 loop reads CASSLNNSPLHF. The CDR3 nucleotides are TGTGCCAGCAGTCTGAATAATTCACCCCTCCACTTT. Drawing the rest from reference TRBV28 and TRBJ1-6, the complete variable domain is DVKVTQSSRYLVKRTGEKVFLECVQDMDHENMFWYRQDPGLGLRLIYFSYDVKMKEKGDIPEGYSVSREKKERFSLILESASTNQTSMYLCASSLNNSPLHFGNGTRLTVT.

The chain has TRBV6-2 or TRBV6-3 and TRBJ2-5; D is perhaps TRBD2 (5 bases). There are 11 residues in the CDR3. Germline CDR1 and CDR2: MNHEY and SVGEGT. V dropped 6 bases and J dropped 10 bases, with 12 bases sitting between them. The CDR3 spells CASSHNRDQYF. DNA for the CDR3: TGTGCCAGCAGCCACAACCGGGACCAGTACTTC.

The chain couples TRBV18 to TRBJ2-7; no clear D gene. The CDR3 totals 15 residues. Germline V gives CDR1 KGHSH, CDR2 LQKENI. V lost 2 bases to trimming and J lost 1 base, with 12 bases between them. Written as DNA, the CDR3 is TGTGCCAGCTCACCAAAATTTGACGTTTCCTACGAGCAGTACTTC. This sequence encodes CASSPKFDVSYEQYF.